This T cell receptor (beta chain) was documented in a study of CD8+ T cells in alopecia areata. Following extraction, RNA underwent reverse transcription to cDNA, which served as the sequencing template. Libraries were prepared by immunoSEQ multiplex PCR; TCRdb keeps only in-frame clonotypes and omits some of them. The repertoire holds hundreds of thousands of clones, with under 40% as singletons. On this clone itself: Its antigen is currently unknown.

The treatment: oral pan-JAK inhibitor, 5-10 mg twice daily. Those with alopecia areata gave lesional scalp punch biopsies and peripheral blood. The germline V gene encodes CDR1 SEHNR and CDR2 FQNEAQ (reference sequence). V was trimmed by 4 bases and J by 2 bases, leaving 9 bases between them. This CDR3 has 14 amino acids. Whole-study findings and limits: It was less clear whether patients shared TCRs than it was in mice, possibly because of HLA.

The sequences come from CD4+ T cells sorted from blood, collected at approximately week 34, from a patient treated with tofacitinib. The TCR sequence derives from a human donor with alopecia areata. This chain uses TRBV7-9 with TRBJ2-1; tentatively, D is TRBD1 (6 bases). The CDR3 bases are TGTGCCAGCAGCTGGACAGTTCCCTACAATGAGCAGTTCTTC. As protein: CASSWTVPYNEQFF. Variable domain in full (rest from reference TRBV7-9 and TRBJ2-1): DTGVSQNPRHKITKRGQNVTFRCDPISEHNRLYWYRQTLGQGPEFLTYFQNEAQLEKSRLLSDRFSAERPKGSFSTLEIQRTEQGDSAMYLCASSWTVPYNEQFFGPGTRLTVL.